This TCR beta chain was profiled in a study of tumor-infiltrating lymphocytes in primary liver carcinoma (dated by TCRdb to 2016 to 2017). For the wider study: Between November 2015 and March 2016, about five patients in China with histopathologically diagnosed primary liver carcinoma had surgical resection. Hepatocellular carcinoma (four) or combined HCC and intrahepatic cholangiocarcinoma (one) was present in the five patients, who were three men and two women aged 30 to 69 years. The tumors of the five patients were staged as T1-T3 N0M0, with maximum diameters ranging from about 4.2 to 10 cm. Roughly 3.65 to 8 million productive TCRbeta reads were obtained per sample, and no significant difference in read depth was found between tissue types. TCRbeta repertoire sequencing, expression microarrays and whole-exome sequencing were combined in the study across five regions of each liver tumor, with adjacent normal tissue and blood also included. A total of 35 specimens from 5 patients underwent TCRbeta repertoire sequencing, comprising around 25 tumor regions, 5 adjacent noncancerous liver tissues and 5 peripheral blood samples. Repertoires from technical replicates were highly reproducible, with mean shared-clone rates roughly 0.89 and correlation coefficients above 0.98.

A constant-region primer and ProtoScript II reverse transcriptase were used to reverse-transcribe TCRbeta-specific cDNA from about 530 ng total RNA. TCRbeta libraries were built with three nested multiplex PCR rounds, a slightly modified ARM-PCR procedure. Sample barcodes and Illumina adapters were attached in a final 25-cycle PCR using Deep VentR polymerase. Before sequencing, amplicons of 200-500 bp were gel-purified using a QIAquick gel extraction kit. TCRbeta amplicons were sequenced on an Illumina HiSeq 2500 with 250-bp paired-end reads. Concerning the study's data processing: Quality trimming of reads was performed with Trimmomatic v0.33, and paired reads were merged with FLASH v1.2.11 so that full CDR3 sequences could be recovered. V, D and J germline segments were assigned to the rearranged TCRbeta sequences using MiGEC v1.2.1b. Clonotype statistics and Shannon-Wiener diversity indices were calculated with VDJtools v1.0.0. Except for diversity analysis, only each sample's 250 most abundant clonotypes were used in subsequent analyses to reduce sampling bias. The public reads were reprocessed in TCRdb via fastp at Q25 and MiXCR, keeping in-frame beta chains. CDR3 protein duplicates are merged, each entry listing the most common genes and DNA. V and J calls and clone size were set by TCRdb, not the authors. Recorded for this sample are fewer than 400,000 distinct CDR3 sequences; about 62% of them occurred a single time. The ten top clones hold roughly 9% of the sample.

The table lists this clonotype with a few counts. Its antigen specificity is not known. Base qualities are missing; no much larger clone stands one base away. RNA from unsorted whole blood was extracted with TRIzol reagent, and germline DNA was obtained with the DNeasy Blood & Tissue kit. At the time of sampling, the patients were treatment-naive and had chronic HBV infection. Before surgery, approximately 3.7 milliliters of peripheral blood were drawn into K2EDTA tubes. The paper as a whole reports these results and caveats: Pairs of tumor regions showed greater repertoire overlap (mean around 36%) than tumor-adjacent pairs (roughly 17%) or tumor-blood pairs (approximately 15%), which is consistent with antigen-driven expansion. Only the TCR beta chain was sequenced, which likely underestimates true repertoire diversity because unpaired alpha chains were not captured. With just four to six patients in the study, the authors point out that the findings should be validated in a larger study. The top 250 clones made up a significantly larger repertoire fraction in tumors than in blood (p = 0.039). Because the samples were bulk and unsorted, CD4+ and CD8+ T cell repertoires could not be compared.

The sequenced sample was peripheral blood. This receptor was taken from a middle-aged man with primary liver carcinoma and hepatitis B virus infection.

The CDR3: CASSPEGNEQFF. The nucleotide sequence reads TGCGCCAGCAGCCCCGAAGGCAATGAGCAGTTCTTC. Recombination linked TRBV5-1 to TRBJ2-1, with no reliable assignment of the D segment. At the junction V is shortened by 4 bases and J by 6 bases, with 8 bases in between. The CDR3 has 12 amino acids, counting the end cysteine and phenylalanine. Of the read, only the CDR3 DNA is kept; its 36 bases are in frame from base 1. In the germline V gene, CDR1 corresponds to SGHRS and CDR2 to YFSETQ.